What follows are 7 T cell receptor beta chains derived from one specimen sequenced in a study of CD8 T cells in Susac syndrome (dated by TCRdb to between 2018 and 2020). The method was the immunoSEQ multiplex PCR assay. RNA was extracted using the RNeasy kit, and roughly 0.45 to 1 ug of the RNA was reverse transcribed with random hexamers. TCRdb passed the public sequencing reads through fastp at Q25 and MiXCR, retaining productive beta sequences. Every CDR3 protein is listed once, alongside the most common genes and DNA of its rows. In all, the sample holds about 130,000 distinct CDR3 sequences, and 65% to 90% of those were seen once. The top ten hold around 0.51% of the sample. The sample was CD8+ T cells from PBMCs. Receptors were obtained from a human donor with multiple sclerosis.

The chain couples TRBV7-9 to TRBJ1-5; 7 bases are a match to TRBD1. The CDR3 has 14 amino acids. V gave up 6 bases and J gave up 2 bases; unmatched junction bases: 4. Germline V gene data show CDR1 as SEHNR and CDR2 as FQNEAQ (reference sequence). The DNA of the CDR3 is TGTGCCAGCAGTTTGGGGACAGGCAATCAGCCCCAGCATTTT. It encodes CASSLGTGNQPQHF.

CDR3 loop: CASSLGVTGAFYGYTF. DNA for the CDR3: TGTGCCAGCAGCCTAGGCGTAACAGGGGCTTTCTATGGCTACACCTTC. The chain employs TRBV12-3 or TRBV12-4 and TRBJ1-2; 7 nucleotides agree with TRBD1. CDR3 length: 16 amino acids. Trimming removed 6 bases from V and 4 bases from J; junction bases left unmatched: 14.

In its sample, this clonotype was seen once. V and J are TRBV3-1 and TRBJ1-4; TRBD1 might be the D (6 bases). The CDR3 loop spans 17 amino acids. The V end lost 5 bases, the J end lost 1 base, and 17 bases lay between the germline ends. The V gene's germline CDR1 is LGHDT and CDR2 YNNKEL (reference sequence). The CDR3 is CASSSQKGGETNEKLFF. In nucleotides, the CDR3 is TGTGCCAGCAGCTCTCAAAAAGGGGGTGAAACTAATGAAAAACTGTTTTTT.

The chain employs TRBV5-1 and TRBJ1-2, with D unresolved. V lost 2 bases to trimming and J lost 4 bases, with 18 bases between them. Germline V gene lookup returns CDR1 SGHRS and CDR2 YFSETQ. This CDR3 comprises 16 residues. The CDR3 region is CASSLEGPETFYGYTF. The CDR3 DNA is TGCGCCAGCAGCTTAGAAGGGCCGGAAACTTTCTATGGCTACACCTTC.

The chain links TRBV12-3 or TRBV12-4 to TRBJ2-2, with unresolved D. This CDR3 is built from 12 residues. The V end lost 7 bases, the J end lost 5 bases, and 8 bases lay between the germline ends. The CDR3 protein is CASTFGTGELFF. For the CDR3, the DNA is TGTGCCAGCACTTTTGGAACCGGGGAGCTGTTTTTT.

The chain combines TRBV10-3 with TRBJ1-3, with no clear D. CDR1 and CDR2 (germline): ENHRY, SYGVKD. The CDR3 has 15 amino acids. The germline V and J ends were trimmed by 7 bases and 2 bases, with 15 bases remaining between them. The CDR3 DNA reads TGTGCCATCACTTCATCGGAGACCACTGGAAACACCATATATTTT. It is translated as CAITSSETTGNTIYF.

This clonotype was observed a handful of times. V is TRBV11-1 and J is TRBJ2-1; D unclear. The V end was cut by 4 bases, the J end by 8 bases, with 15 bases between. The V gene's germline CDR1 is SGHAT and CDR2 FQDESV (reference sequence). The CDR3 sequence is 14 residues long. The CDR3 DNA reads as TGTGCCAGCAGCTCACTTACCGTTGGCGATGAGCAGTTCTTC. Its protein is CASSSLTVGDEQFF.